What follows describes a single T cell receptor (beta chain). Its target is unknown. The data were taken from a study of cytomegalovirus exposure and HLA in healthy donors. Study-level points and caveats: For most subjects, TCR beta sequences were reported to predict HLA-A and HLA-B alleles with accuracy.

13 Jbeta primers and 60 Vbeta primers were used for the PCR. Measured with immunoSEQ multiplex PCR; TCRdb has only the in-frame clones, and not every one. The table has 130,000 or so clones, roughly 78% seen once. The germline CDR1 and CDR2 sequences are LNHDA and SQIVND (reference sequence). Germline trimming cut 4 bases from V and 5 bases from J; bases unmatched to any gene: 5. CDR3 length equals 15 residues. This TCR was recovered from a man aged 45-65 years in good health and CMV-seropositive. The sample taken for sequencing was PBMCs. The chain combines TRBV19 with TRBJ1-2, with 12 bases that match TRBD1. The CDR3 DNA is TGTGCCAGTAGTAGGTGGGACAGGGGGCCGTATGGCTACACCTTC. Residues: CASSRWDRGPYGYTF.